This T cell receptor beta chain was obtained from a study of blood T cells in healthy people across ages. Whole-study findings and limits: Possibly, changes in expanded clonotypes were confounded because donor CMV status was unknown. The study regarded diversity estimates from one million T cells as underestimates. Greater diversity and more naive CD4+ cells were seen in long-lived donors than in aged donors.

Combining a sample-barcoded 5' primer with a J-beta primer mix, a second PCR ran for roughly 7 to 12 cycles. TCRdb reprocessed the 5' RACE reads with MiXCR, giving one entry per CDR3 protein. Among hundreds of thousands of distinct CDR3 sequences, 56% were seen once, and the ten largest hold about a quarter. This clonotype occurred a few times. Its target is unknown. The CDR3 runs 15 residues. Looked up from germline, CDR1 is SGHRS and CDR2 is YFSETQ. The ends were cut back, 0 bases at V and 0 bases at J, with 7 bases in the middle. Sequencing used blood. The source of this sequence is a middle-aged man in good health. This chain links TRBV5-1 with TRBJ2-4; D is unresolved. For the CDR3, the DNA is TGCGCCAGCAGCTTGGACGATCCAGCCAAAAACATTCAGTACTTC. Translating gives CASSLDDPAKNIQYF.